This TCR beta chain was found in a study of cytomegalovirus exposure and HLA in healthy donors. Across the whole study: An analysis done earlier identified roughly 120 million unique TCR beta sequences from around 180 million T cells.

The PCR contained 60 Vbeta and 13 Jbeta primers. Clones were sequenced by immunoSEQ multiplex PCR, and TCRdb holds only the in-frame ones, with some missing. Among 150,000 to 200,000 clones, about 85% were seen once, and the ten largest hold 1.6%. Germline trimming cut 3 bases from V and 6 bases from J; bases unmatched to any gene: 5. CDR1 is SGHTS and CDR2 is YDEGEE in the germline V gene. This CDR3 region has 14 residues. Study conclusions and caveats: Beyond CMV serostatus, there was no information to go on about immune exposure. Later analysis suggested most CMV-associated TCR beta chains were HLA-restricted. Cytomegalovirus-associated TCR beta chains were listed, numbering over 150.

With regard to this clone: Its antigen is unknown.

The genes are TRBV5-8 and TRBJ2-7, with 11 bases fitting TRBD2. The sequence came from a woman aged 50 to 60 in good health and CMV-seronegative. The specimen sequenced was PBMCs. The CDR3 sequence is CASSSGLADSEQYF. CDR3 coding DNA: TGTGCCAGCAGCTCGGGACTAGCGGACAGCGAGCAGTACTTC.